This TCR beta chain originates from a study of blood T cell repertoires in COVID-19. For the study at large: PBMCs, B-cell-depleted T cells, or T cells provided the cDNA or gDNA that made up the material.

In the study's own analysis: Reference gene primer amplification gave estimated nucleated cell counts. Repertoires were generated with immunoSEQ multiplex PCR, while TCRdb's copy carries only in-frame clones and drops some. From that table come the V and J calls and clone size; the DNA was used to work out D and trimming. This sample yields 400,000 or so clones, of which roughly 87% are seen a single time; around 2.1% belongs to the top ten. V trimming: 3 bases; J trimming: 2 bases; junction bases outside the gene matches: 4. The germline V gene encodes CDR1 SQVTM and CDR2 ANQGSEA. The CDR3 extends over 15 amino acids.

Sequencing was done on a sample of PBMCs or T cells enriched from blood (not recorded which). The genes are TRBV29-1 and TRBJ2-1; 10 bases line up with TRBD2. This TCR was recovered from a woman in her thirties or forties with acute COVID-19. CDR3 protein: CSVDPAGGPYNEQFF. DNA of the CDR3: TGCAGCGTTGATCCAGCGGGGGGGCCCTACAATGAGCAGTTCTTC.